This TCR beta chain was sequenced during a study of blood T cell repertoires in COVID-19. Study in general: Samples representing acute and convalescent COVID-19 were sourced from the United States, Italy and Spain. T cells, B-cell-depleted T cells, or PBMCs supplied cDNA or gDNA.

Per the authors' pipeline: Estimation of nucleated cell counts relied on the amplification of reference gene primers. Here immunoSEQ multiplex PCR was the method, and the copy in TCRdb shows in-frame clones only, minus some. For V, J and clone size, that table is used; D and trimming come from the DNA. Of under 55,000 clones listed, roughly 85% are singletons. In its sample, this clone was seen a few times. Unmatched junction bases numbered 9, after V lost 5 bases and J lost 3 bases. This CDR3 contains 15 residues. Per germline, CDR1 SGHVS and CDR2 FQNEAQ. This TCR derives from a man in his 70s with acute or convalescent COVID-19. The material sequenced was peripheral blood. V and J are TRBV7-8 and TRBJ2-5; 7 nucleotides line up with TRBD2. DNA of the CDR3: TGTGCCAGCAGCCGGGGGGTGGGGCTAGAAGAGACCCAGTACTTC. It translates to CASSRGVGLEETQYF.